This T cell receptor (beta chain) derives from a study of cytomegalovirus exposure and HLA in healthy donors. Overall study: A subsequent analysis stated that the 110 or so validation repertoires were run on the same platform as the roughly 620 first-cohort repertoires. Study-wide results and limits: Subsequent analysis revealed that first-cohort TCR clusters tended to co-occur in the 130 or so validation repertoires. Listed as cytomegalovirus-associated were approximately 160 TCR beta chains.

The method was immunoSEQ multiplex PCR; TCRdb's version includes in-frame clones alone and lacks a portion of them. The table has 300,000 to 400,000 clones, 88% seen once; the top ten hold approximately 0.95%. The V end was cut by 5 bases, the J end by 9 bases, with 17 bases between. The germline gives CDR1 MNHNY, CDR2 SVGAGI (reference sequence). This CDR3 contains 13 residues. The donors belonged to the roughly 110-subject validation cohort, separate from the approximately 670-subject first cohort. Concerning this clone: The antigen remains undetermined.

The TCR comes from a man aged 25-45 years in good health and CMV-seronegative. The V call is TRBV6-6, the J call TRBJ2-7, with TRBD1 as a possible D gene (7 bases). Input material: PBMCs. The CDR3 DNA reads TGTGCCAGCAGTAGCAAAGGCGGGACAGTGCAGTACTTC. Protein: CASSSKGGTVQYF.